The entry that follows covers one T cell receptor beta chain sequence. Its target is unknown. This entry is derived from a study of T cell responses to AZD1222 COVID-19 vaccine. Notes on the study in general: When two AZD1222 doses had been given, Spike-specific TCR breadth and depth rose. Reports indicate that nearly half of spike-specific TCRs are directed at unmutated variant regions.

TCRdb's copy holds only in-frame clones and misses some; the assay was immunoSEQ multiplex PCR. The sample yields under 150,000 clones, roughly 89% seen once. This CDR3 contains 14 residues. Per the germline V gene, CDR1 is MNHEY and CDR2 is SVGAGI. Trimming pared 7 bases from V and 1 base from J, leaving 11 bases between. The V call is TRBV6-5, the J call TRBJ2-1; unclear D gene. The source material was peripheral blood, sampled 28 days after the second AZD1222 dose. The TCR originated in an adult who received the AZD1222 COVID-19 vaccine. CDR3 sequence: CASIRTQSYNEQFF. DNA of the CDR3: TGTGCCAGCATCAGAACACAGTCCTACAATGAGCAGTTCTTC.